The 24 T cell receptor beta chains reported below all come from one sample, sequenced in a study of T cells in Graves' hyperthyroidism and ophthalmopathy. There were TCR beta CDR3 regions amplified from RNA transcripts. HTBI primers were employed in a first-round RT-PCR of the TCR CDR3. TCRdb itself ran the multiplex PCR reads through MiXCR, one entry per CDR3 protein. The sample shows around 450,000 distinct CDR3 sequences, around a sixth of them seen only once. Sequenced sample: blood. Receptors were obtained from a woman aged 18-30 years with Graves' hyperthyroidism.

The chain links TRBV7-3 to TRBJ2-2, with D maybe TRBD1 (5 bases). The V gene's germline CDR1 is SGHTA and CDR2 FQGTGA. V lost 4 bases and J lost 4, with 10 bases in between. This CDR3 is built from 14 residues. CDR3 nucleotide sequence: TGTGCCAGCAGCTACGACAGAGGCACCGGGGAGCTGTTTTTT. Translating it yields CASSYDRGTGELFF.

The chain links TRBV25-1 to TRBJ2-3, with 7 bases lining up with TRBD2. The CDR3 consists of 18 residues. CDR1 MGHDK and CDR2 SYGVNS come from the germline V gene. Trimming removed 1 base from V and 0 bases from J; junction bases left unmatched: 10. CDR3 in amino acids: CASSEWSGGGRSTDTQYF. Here the CDR3 DNA reads TGTGCCAGCAGTGAATGGTCGGGCGGGGGTCGAAGCACAGATACGCAGTATTTT.

This clonotype was counted at least ten times. The J gene is TRBJ1-1, the V gene TRBV29-1; D may be TRBD1 (5 bases). Trimming cost V 6 bases and J 0 bases, with 14 bases left between them. This CDR3 has 14 amino acids. In germline, CDR1 is SQVTM, CDR2 ANQGSEA. CDR3 sequence (DNA): TGCAGCGTGGATGAACAGGTGATGAACACTGAAGCTTTCTTT. This translates into CSVDEQVMNTEAFF.

This clonotype was found a few times. The chain has TRBV6-1 and TRBJ1-6; D uncertain. Germline CDR1 reads MNHNS; CDR2 reads SASEGT. CDR3 length: 12 residues. V lost 6 bases and J 7 bases, leaving 7 bases between the germline ends. The CDR3 DNA reads TGTGCCAGCAGCCCACCGAATTCACCCCTCCACTTT. Amino acid sequence: CASSPPNSPLHF.

This clonotype was found many times. The chain recombines TRBV18 with TRBJ2-7; a possible D gene is TRBD1 (6 bases). The CDR3 runs 13 residues. Germline CDR1 is KGHSH and CDR2 is LQKENI. V lost 5 bases, J lost 3 bases, and 11 bases lay in between. The CDR3 DNA reads TGTGCCAGCTCAGACAGGTTACTCTACGAGCAGTACTTC. This gives the protein CASSDRLLYEQYF.

This clonotype was picked up many times. The chain recombines TRBV5-1 with TRBJ1-5; 9 bases fit TRBD1. Trimming took 0 bases from V and 4 from J; bases not matched to a gene: 14. Germline values: CDR1 SGHRS, CDR2 YFSETQ. The CDR3 has 19 residues. CDR3 in amino acids: CASSLGVRILDRGNQPQHF. The CDR3 region has the DNA TGCGCCAGCAGCTTGGGCGTCCGCATCCTGGACAGGGGAAATCAGCCCCAGCATTTT.

Only a few counts were recorded for this clonotype. The CDR3 region is CASSKGIGSNQPQHF. CDR3 nucleotides: TGTGCCAGCAGTAAGGGTATCGGATCCAATCAGCCCCAGCATTTT. V is TRBV27 and J is TRBJ1-5; unclear D gene. V dropped 5 bases and J dropped 3 bases, with 14 bases sitting between them. This CDR3 spans 15 amino acids. From germline, CDR1 is MNHEY and CDR2 SMNVEV (reference sequence).

This clonotype was counted at least ten times. The chain combines TRBV28 with TRBJ2-7, with a weak D call TRBD1 (7 bases). V was cut by 3 bases and J by 3 bases, with 12 bases left in between. CDR1 and CDR2 (germline): MDHEN, SYDVKM. The CDR3 runs to 14 residues. DNA of the CDR3: TGTGCCAGCAGTTTCGCGGGACAGTTCTACGAGCAGTACTTC. Translated: CASSFAGQFYEQYF.

This clonotype was recorded many times. The chain couples TRBV24-1 to TRBJ1-5, with 7 bases matching TRBD1. This CDR3 comprises 17 residues. Germline CDR1 KGHDR, CDR2 SFDVKD. With 4 bases clipped from V and 4 bases from J, the junction kept 12 bases outside the gene matches. CDR3 coding DNA: TGTGCCACCAGTGACGGCGATCGACAGGGTCGGAATCAGCCCCAGCATTTT. Translating gives CATSDGDRQGRNQPQHF.

This chain connects TRBV10-3 to TRBJ2-1; 7 bases fit TRBD2. The CDR3 length is 13 residues. In germline, CDR1 is ENHRY, CDR2 SYGVKD. Unmatched junction bases numbered 6, after V lost 11 bases and J lost 2 bases. In nucleotides, the CDR3 is TGTGCCTCCGGACTAGAGACCTACAATGAGCAGTTCTTC. This codes for CASGLETYNEQFF.

This clonotype was recorded at least ten times. The CDR3 loop is CASRADRVNTEAFF. The CDR3 DNA sequence: TGTGCCAGCAGAGCCGACAGAGTGAACACTGAAGCTTTCTTT. V gene TRBV7-2 combines with J gene TRBJ1-1; D is perhaps TRBD1 (5 bases). Germline lookup yields CDR1 SGHTA and CDR2 FQGNSA. The CDR3 contains 14 residues. The V end lost 6 bases, the J end lost 0 bases, and 11 bases lay between the germline ends. The full variable domain, its missing parts supplied by reference TRBV7-2 and TRBJ1-1, is GAGVSQSPSNKVTEKGKDVELRCDPISGHTALYWYRQSLGQGLEFLIYFQGNSAPDKSGLPSDRFSAERTGGSVSTLTIQRTQQEDSAVYLCASRADRVNTEAFFGQGTRLTVV.

This clonotype was observed many times. The chain employs TRBV12-3 or TRBV12-4 and TRBJ2-1; 8 bases match TRBD2. The CDR3 is 15 amino acids. V lost 2 bases and J lost 10; bases outside the gene matches: 10. CDR3 region: CASSLRAGERGEQFF. CDR3 nucleotides: TGTGCCAGCAGTTTACGAGCGGGGGAGCGGGGGGAGCAGTTCTTC.

This clonotype was seen repeatedly, ten times or more. The chain couples TRBV2 to TRBJ1-5; 7 nucleotides align to TRBD1. Germline V gene lookup returns CDR1 SNHLY and CDR2 FYNNEI. CDR3 length: 13 residues. J was trimmed by 6 bases and V by 2 bases; bases with no gene match: 1. CDR3 loop: CASSETGAQPQHF. DNA for the CDR3: TGTGCCAGCAGTGAAACAGGGGCTCAGCCCCAGCATTTT.

This chain joins TRBV5-4 and TRBJ1-6, with D tentatively TRBD1 (5 bases). The germline V and J ends were trimmed by 4 bases and 7 bases, with 15 bases remaining between them. This CDR3 has 15 residues. Germline V gene data show CDR1 as SGHNT and CDR2 as YYREEE (reference sequence). As DNA, the CDR3 is TGTGCCAGCAGCCCAATGGGGGGGTTGAATTCACCCCTCCACTTT. Encoded protein: CASSPMGGLNSPLHF.

This clonotype was detected ten times or more. V and J are TRBV18 and TRBJ1-5, with D unclear. In germline, CDR1 is KGHSH, CDR2 LQKENI. V gave up 1 base and J gave up 1 base, with 14 bases separating them. This CDR3 is built from 17 residues. In DNA form, the CDR3 reads TGTGCCAGCTCACCACTCGAGGGTTTGGTAAGCAATCAGCCCCAGCATTTT. Its translation: CASSPLEGLVSNQPQHF.

This chain joins TRBV20-1 and TRBJ2-3; the match to TRBD2 covers 13 bases. The germline CDR1 and CDR2 sequences are DFQATT and SNEGSKA (reference sequence). The CDR3 contains 17 residues. V trimming: 3 bases; J trimming: 2 bases; junction bases outside the gene matches: 8. As DNA, the CDR3 is TGCAGTGCTAGCTTCGGACTAGCGGGGGCCTACACAGATACGCAGTATTTT. It translates to CSASFGLAGAYTDTQYF.

CDR3 DNA sequence: TGTGCCAGCAGCCAACAATCAAAAAAGGACGTCGGGGCGTACGAGCAGTACTTC. It translates to CASSQQSKKDVGAYEQYF. V usage is TRBV14 and J usage is TRBJ2-7, with D perhaps assigned TRBD1 or TRBD2 (5 bases each). Trimming took 2 bases from V and 4 from J, leaving 24 bases between them. CDR1 SGHDN and CDR2 FVKESK come from the germline V gene. This CDR3 has 18 residues.

V usage is TRBV7-8 and J usage is TRBJ2-2, with D uncertain. Germline V gene data show CDR1 as SGHVS and CDR2 as FQNEAQ. Trimming left V 4 bases short and J 0 bases short, with 12 bases between. CDR3 length: 16 residues. Here the CDR3 DNA reads TGTGCCAGCAGCTCGACCCACCTTTCGAACACCGGGGAGCTGTTTTTT. Its protein is CASSSTHLSNTGELFF.

This chain links TRBV5-4 with TRBJ2-7, with 7 bases fitting TRBD1. The V and J ends lost 0 bases and 6 bases, in that order; junction bases with no gene match: 12. The CDR3 consists of 16 residues. CDR1 and CDR2 from the germline V gene are SGHNT and YYREEE (reference sequence). The CDR3, as DNA: TGTGCCAGCAGCTTGGGGGGTAAAGGGGGCCGTGGCGAGCAGTACTTC. Amino acid sequence: CASSLGGKGGRGEQYF.

This clonotype was seen many times. This rearrangement joins TRBV20-1 to TRBJ1-1, with 8 positions matching TRBD1. The CDR3 contains 16 residues. The junction had 7 bases not matched to a gene; V was cut back by 0 bases and J by 1 base. CDR1 is DFQATT, CDR2 SNEGSKA, per germline (reference sequence). CDR3 sequence (DNA): TGCAGTGCTAGAGATCTCCAGGACAGGGCGAACACTGAAGCTTTCTTT. Translating gives CSARDLQDRANTEAFF.

The V and J genes are TRBV11-2 and TRBJ2-3; 9 positions agree with TRBD2. CDR3 length equals 16 residues. Germline V gene lookup returns CDR1 SGHAT and CDR2 FQNNGV. V lost 1 base, J lost 2 bases, and 4 bases stayed unmatched. The CDR3 nucleotides are TGTGCCAGCAGCTTAGTGCTAGCGGGGCTCACAGATACGCAGTATTTT. It specifies CASSLVLAGLTDTQYF.

This clonotype was observed at least ten times. This chain connects TRBV7-2 to TRBJ2-7; 12 nucleotides align to TRBD1. This CDR3 is 16 amino acids long. Unmatched junction bases numbered 8, after V lost 5 bases and J lost 3 bases. Germline loops: CDR1 SGHTA, CDR2 FQGNSA. The DNA of the CDR3 is TGTGCCAGCAGCCCCGGGGGGACAGGGGGCCGCTACGAGCAGTACTTC. Encoded protein: CASSPGGTGGRYEQYF.

J is TRBJ2-7 and V is TRBV7-2; a possible D gene is TRBD1 (6 bases). CDR3 length: 15 residues. Germline V CDR1 and CDR2: SGHTA, FQGNSA. The V end was cut by 8 bases, the J end by 2 bases, with 19 bases between. The CDR3 region is CASRLLGARTYEQYF. CDR3 sequence (DNA): TGTGCCAGCCGCCTTTTGGGGGCCCGAACCTACGAGCAGTACTTC. The entire variable domain, with the rest obtained from reference TRBV7-2 and TRBJ2-7, is as follows: GAGVSQSPSNKVTEKGKDVELRCDPISGHTALYWYRQSLGQGLEFLIYFQGNSAPDKSGLPSDRFSAERTGGSVSTLTIQRTQQEDSAVYLCASRLLGARTYEQYFGPGTRLTVT.

This clonotype was seen a handful of times. The J gene is TRBJ2-5, the V gene TRBV29-1, with TRBD1 matching over 9 bases. CDR1 SQVTM and CDR2 ANQGSEA come from the germline V gene. The CDR3 loop spans 15 amino acids. V shed 8 bases and J 4 bases; nucleotides not matched to a gene: 14. The CDR3 DNA sequence: TGCAGCCTGTTCACGGGGGGACAGGGCCCAGAGACCCAGTACTTC. It specifies CSLFTGGQGPETQYF.